Listed here are 25 T cell receptor beta chains from one sample, sequenced in a study of human T cells and chemical hapten exposure. As for time point: patch test 1, 2 weeks after DPC sensitization. The treatment was: therapeutic diphenylcyclopropenone sensitization with weekly scalp DPC. TCRdb itself ran the RACE reads through MiXCR, one entry per CDR3 protein. The table has fewer than 400,000 distinct CDR3 sequences, under 8% seen once. Here the sequenced sample was whole blood, taken in connection with sensitization to the hapten diphenylcyclopropenone (DPC). All receptors derive from a woman aged 18 to 35 with alopecia areata. Some clones in this sample may be carry-over from other donors' samples.

CDR3: CSAKGGADYNEQFF. The CDR3 nucleotides read TGCAGTGCAAAGGGGGGGGCCGATTACAATGAGCAGTTCTTC. This chain joins TRBV20-1 and TRBJ2-1; TRBD2 is a possible D gene (7 bases). The CDR3 loop spans 14 amino acids. V gave up 6 bases and J gave up 4 bases, with 16 bases separating them. Per the germline V gene, CDR1 is DFQATT and CDR2 is SNEGSKA (reference sequence).

This clonotype was counted a few times. The genes are TRBV20-1 and TRBJ2-4; a weak D match, TRBD1 (6 bases). In germline, CDR1 is DFQATT, CDR2 SNEGSKA (reference sequence). CDR3 length: 13 amino acids. V was clipped by 2 bases and J by 6 bases, with 11 bases between them. Here the CDR3 reads CSARPGESNIQYF. CDR3 nucleotides: TGCAGTGCTAGACCAGGGGAGTCAAACATTCAGTACTTC.

This clonotype showed up just a few times. The chain is built from TRBV7-2 and TRBJ1-6; D gene ambiguous. The V and J ends lost 6 bases and 7 bases respectively, with 16 bases between them. CDR1 and CDR2 from the germline V gene are SGHTA and FQGNSA. The CDR3 sequence is 15 residues long. CDR3 sequence reads: CASRLGGSGNSPLHF. DNA for the CDR3: TGTGCCAGCAGACTAGGCGGCTCTGGAAATTCACCCCTCCACTTT.

The chain links TRBV15 to TRBJ1-1; 9 positions agree with TRBD1. CDR1 LNHNV and CDR2 YYDKDF come from the germline V gene (reference sequence). Trimming removed 5 bases from V and 3 bases from J; junction bases left unmatched: 4. This CDR3 contains 14 residues. Here the CDR3 DNA reads TGTGCCACCAGCCGCTGGGACAGGGACACTGAAGCTTTCTTT. As protein: CATSRWDRDTEAFF. Looking up the rest from reference TRBV15 and TRBJ1-1 gives the full variable domain: DAMVIQNPRYQVTQFGKPVTLSCSQTLNHNVMYWYQQKSSQAPKLLFHYYDKDFNNEADTPDNFQSRRPNTSFCFLDIRSPGLGDTAMYLCATSRWDRDTEAFFGQGTRLTVV.

The sample holds a few counts of this clonotype. V is TRBV13 and J is TRBJ1-4; the D is unclear. Trimming stripped 4 bases from V and 5 bases from J, with 11 bases between. The CDR3 runs to 14 residues. Germline V CDR1 and CDR2: PRHDT, FYEKMQ (reference sequence). In nucleotides, the CDR3 is TGTGCCAGCAGCTACGCGTCGGGAAATGAAAAACTGTTTTTT. Translated: CASSYASGNEKLFF.

The J gene is TRBJ2-3, the V gene TRBV3-1, with 8 bases fitting TRBD1. Trimming cost V 4 bases and J 6 bases; bases outside gene matches: 12. CDR3 length: 16 residues. From germline, CDR1 is LGHDT and CDR2 YNNKEL (reference sequence). The CDR3 spells CASSPLGQGSADTQYF. In DNA form, the CDR3 reads TGTGCCAGCAGCCCACTAGGACAGGGCTCAGCCGATACGCAGTATTTT.

Only a few counts were recorded for this clonotype. The chain carries TRBV6-2 or TRBV6-3 and TRBJ2-7, with TRBD1 identical over 7 bases. CDR3 length: 15 amino acids. Germline V lookup: CDR1 MNHEY, CDR2 SVGEGT. V was pared by 5 bases and J by 3 bases, with 10 bases of the junction left unmatched. The CDR3 bases are TGTGCCAGCAGTACCGGACAGGACTCTTTCTACGAGCAGTACTTC. It translates to CASSTGQDSFYEQYF.

The table lists this clonotype with a few counts. The V and J genes are TRBV12-3 or TRBV12-4 and TRBJ1-3; 9 bases are shared with TRBD1. V gave up 7 bases and J gave up 11 bases; unmatched junction bases: 18. The CDR3 runs to 16 residues. The CDR3 here is CASILSAGQGRSPIYF. DNA of the CDR3: TGTGCCAGCATCCTAAGCGCCGGACAGGGGAGAAGCCCCATATATTTT.

The chain has TRBV7-9 and TRBJ2-7; D unclear. Germline CDR1 SEHNR, CDR2 FQNEAQ (reference sequence). Trimming took off 1 base at V and 3 bases at J, with 16 bases between the two ends. CDR3 length: 16 amino acids. Here the CDR3 DNA reads TGTGCCAGCAGCTTAGTATCGGGCAGGACCTTCTACGAGCAGTACTTC. This translates into CASSLVSGRTFYEQYF.

This clonotype was counted many times. The chain uses TRBV12-3 or TRBV12-4 and TRBJ2-1; 7 positions agree with TRBD1. The V gene end was trimmed by 8 bases and the J gene end by 4 bases; junction bases not matched to a gene: 2. The CDR3 is made up of 12 amino acids. The chain's CDR3 is CASGQAYNEQFF. The CDR3 nucleotides read TGTGCCAGCGGACAGGCTTACAATGAGCAGTTCTTC.

In its sample, this clonotype was seen many times. The V call is TRBV27, the J call TRBJ2-3, with D perhaps TRBD2 (6 bases). This CDR3 region has 16 residues. V lost 3 bases to trimming and J lost 0 bases, with 13 bases between them. In germline, CDR1 is MNHEY, CDR2 SMNVEV (reference sequence). The CDR3 DNA reads TGTGCCAGCAGTTTTTGGAGGGGACCTAGCACAGATACGCAGTATTTT. Translating gives CASSFWRGPSTDTQYF.

This clonotype was seen a few times. J is TRBJ2-7 and V is TRBV20-1; D is possibly TRBD2 (6 bases). Germline values: CDR1 DFQATT, CDR2 SNEGSKA (reference sequence). The CDR3 has 15 amino acids. V shed 2 bases and J shed 3 bases, with 17 bases lying between them. The chain's CDR3 is CSARREPYAGYEQYF. The CDR3 region has the DNA TGCAGTGCTAGACGGGAGCCCTACGCTGGCTACGAGCAGTACTTC.

This clonotype was seen a handful of times. The V gene is TRBV2, the J gene TRBJ1-2; 11 bases map to TRBD1. The CDR3 length is 15 residues. Per the germline V gene, CDR1 is SNHLY and CDR2 is FYNNEI. J was trimmed by 7 bases and V by 8 bases; bases with no gene match: 12. This CDR3 reads CASGRLGQGAAGYTF. The DNA for the CDR3 is TGTGCCAGCGGCCGATTAGGACAGGGGGCGGCTGGCTACACCTTC.

Worth noting for this clonotype: A clone one base away is much larger, so this may be a read error. This chain joins TRBV7-2 and TRBJ2-3; 7 bases are shared with TRBD2. The CDR3 is 14 amino acids. Germline trimming cut 3 bases from V and 1 base from J; bases unmatched to any gene: 1. The germline V gene has CDR1 SGHTA and CDR2 FQGNSA. CDR3 protein: CTSSFTSGTDTQYF. In nucleotides, the CDR3 is TGTACCAGCAGCTTTACTAGCGGCACAGATACGCAGTATTTT.

The chain combines TRBV12-5 with TRBJ2-1; D unclear. Germline assignment: CDR1 LGHNT and CDR2 FRNRAP. V was trimmed by 5 bases and J by 4 bases, leaving 12 bases between them. This CDR3 contains 14 residues. CDR3 sequence: CASGPGFGYNEQFF. CDR3 DNA: TGTGCTAGTGGTCCGGGTTTCGGGTACAATGAGCAGTTCTTC.

This clonotype was picked up many times. This chain connects TRBV27 to TRBJ2-1; 10 bases match TRBD1. V shed 7 bases and J 8 bases; nucleotides not matched to a gene: 11. Germline V lookup: CDR1 MNHEY, CDR2 SMNVEV (reference sequence). The CDR3 contains 15 residues. CDR3 nucleotides: TGTGCCAGCACCCCTATGACAGGGGGCCTCGATGAGCAGTTCTTC. This codes for CASTPMTGGLDEQFF.

This clonotype was observed at least ten times. This chain links TRBV10-3 with TRBJ2-7, with a tentative D call TRBD1 (5 bases). Germline V gives CDR1 ENHRY, CDR2 SYGVKD. CDR3 length: 12 amino acids. V lost 6 bases and J 2 bases, leaving 8 bases between the germline ends. CDR3 sequence: CAISEGAYEQYF. The CDR3 bases are TGTGCCATCAGCGAAGGGGCCTACGAGCAGTACTTC.

The chain combines TRBV28 with TRBJ2-7; the D gene is possibly TRBD2 (5 bases). V lost 4 bases and J lost 3, with 13 bases in between. The CDR3 loop spans 14 amino acids. The germline V gene has CDR1 MDHEN and CDR2 SYDVKM. CDR3 sequence: CASSSDSGDYEQYF. The DNA for the CDR3 is TGTGCCAGCAGTTCGGACTCAGGCGACTACGAGCAGTACTTC.

This clonotype came up a few times. The V gene is TRBV6-6, the J gene TRBJ2-3; D ambiguous. Germline V gene sequence: CDR1 MNHNY, CDR2 SVGAGI (reference sequence). V lost 0 bases and J 1 base, leaving 11 bases between the germline ends. This CDR3 has 16 amino acids. CDR3 nucleotides: TGTGCCAGCAGTTACTCTGACTGGCTTGGCACAGATACGCAGTATTTT. This translates into CASSYSDWLGTDTQYF.

This clonotype showed up just a few times. The V call is TRBV4-1, the J call TRBJ2-3; D possibly corresponds to TRBD1 (6 bases). Looked up from germline, CDR1 is MGHRA and CDR2 is YSYEKL. This CDR3 is built from 15 residues. V lost 1 base to trimming and J lost 7 bases, with 15 bases between them. This CDR3 is CASSQVTDRPHTQYF. In nucleotides, the CDR3 is TGCGCCAGCAGCCAAGTGACCGACAGGCCCCATACGCAGTATTTT.

This clonotype was picked up a small number of times. This sequence joins TRBV7-9 and TRBJ2-3; perhaps D is TRBD1 or TRBD2 (5 bases each). Deletions cut 5 bases from V and 4 bases from J, with 16 bases between. The CDR3 loop spans 15 amino acids. The V gene's germline CDR1 is SEHNR and CDR2 FQNEAQ (reference sequence). In DNA form, the CDR3 reads TGTGCCAGCAGCCAAGGGACGGTGAGATCAGATACGCAGTATTTT. Protein sequence: CASSQGTVRSDTQYF.

The CDR3 DNA sequence: TGTGCCATCAGTGTTCCCGGGACTAGATCTACAGATACGCAGTATTTT. The encoded protein is CAISVPGTRSTDTQYF. This chain uses TRBV10-3 with TRBJ2-3; 8 nucleotides match TRBD2. Germline trimming cut 4 bases from V and 3 bases from J; bases unmatched to any gene: 9. The CDR3 has 16 amino acids. Germline assignment: CDR1 ENHRY and CDR2 SYGVKD.

Many counts were recorded for this clonotype. The chain employs TRBV5-1 and TRBJ2-3; no definite D call. The germline V gene encodes CDR1 SGHRS and CDR2 YFSETQ. The germline V and J ends were trimmed by 2 bases and 2 bases, with 12 bases remaining between them. The CDR3 loop spans 15 amino acids. Here the CDR3 DNA reads TGCGCCAGCAGCTTTGGAGACACAAACACAGATACGCAGTATTTT. As protein: CASSFGDTNTDTQYF.

This clonotype was seen more than once but under ten times. The rearrangement uses TRBV20-1 and TRBJ1-2; TRBD1 matches at 9 bases. Germline CDR1 and CDR2: DFQATT and SNEGSKA (reference sequence). CDR3 length: 12 residues. Trimming cost V 7 bases and J 2 bases; bases outside gene matches: 2. CDR3 amino acids: CSGTGENYGYTF. As DNA, the CDR3 is TGCAGTGGGACAGGGGAGAACTATGGCTACACCTTC.

This clonotype has a count of ten or more. This chain uses TRBV25-1 with TRBJ2-3; D gene ambiguous. Germline CDR1 MGHDK, CDR2 SYGVNS. The CDR3 runs to 14 residues. Trimming left V 2 bases short and J 2 bases short, with 8 bases between. The CDR3 region is CASSEEGFTDTQYF. In DNA form, the CDR3 reads TGTGCCAGCAGTGAAGAAGGATTCACAGATACGCAGTATTTT.